The entry below gives a single T cell receptor beta chain sequence along with its context. Authors' processing steps: Estimation of nucleated cell counts relied on the amplification of reference gene primers. TCRdb's copy holds only in-frame clones and misses some; the assay was immunoSEQ multiplex PCR. D and trimming come from the DNA, and the V and J calls and clone size come from that table. The table lists tens of thousands of clones, around 85% of them singletons. This entry belongs to a study of blood T cell repertoires in COVID-19. Study overall: Acute-phase and convalescent COVID-19 samples originated in the United States, Italy and Spain. T cells, B-cell-depleted T cells, or PBMCs provided the cDNA or gDNA that served as material.

The CDR3 has 16 residues. Trimming removed 4 bases from V and 2 bases from J; junction bases left unmatched: 5. CDR1 is SGHKS, CDR2 YYEKEE, per germline (reference sequence). J is TRBJ2-2 and V is TRBV5-5; 10 bases agree with TRBD1. Material for sequencing was peripheral blood. This receptor was obtained from a man aged 55 to 70 with acute or convalescent COVID-19. CDR3: CASSPDRGYNTGELFF. Here the CDR3 DNA reads TGTGCCAGCAGCCCGGACAGGGGGTACAACACCGGGGAGCTGTTTTTT.